This T cell receptor (beta chain) was recorded in a study of CDR3 diversity in severe acne. Via MiXCR, TCRdb re-called the PCR reads, giving one row per CDR3 protein. The sample holds around 100,000 distinct CDR3 sequences, roughly 51% seen once. The CDR3 sequence is 15 residues long. Trimming cost V 6 bases and J 1 base, with 16 bases left between them. Germline V gene data show CDR1 as DFQATT and CDR2 as SNEGSKA (reference sequence). This clonotype has just one count. The clonotype was recovered from a male donor with acne. Sequencing used blood. The chain joins TRBV20-1 to TRBJ2-1; perhaps TRBD2 as D (5 bases). CDR3 coding DNA: TGCAGTGCCCCACGGCCCCGGGGTTCCTACAATGAGCAGTTCTTC. The encoded protein is CSAPRPRGSYNEQFF.